A single sample is the source of the 17 T cell receptor beta chains below, sequenced in a study of radiotherapy plus CTLA-4 blockade in lung cancer. Some clones are missing from TCRdb's copy, which holds only in-frame ones; the method was immunoSEQ multiplex PCR. The sample contains 110,000 or so clones, about 83% of which appear only once. Specimen: peripheral blood, collected from a patient treated with radiotherapy plus ipilimumab. The receptor set was obtained from a human donor with non-small cell lung cancer who had a partial response to radiotherapy plus ipilimumab.

The chain has TRBV7-9 and TRBJ2-7; 7 nucleotides line up with TRBD2. The germline CDR1 and CDR2 sequences are SEHNR and FQNEAQ (reference sequence). CDR3 length equals 14 residues. The trim removed 3 bases at V and 3 bases at J, leaving 5 bases unmatched. The CDR3 DNA is TGTGCCAGCAGCTTCGCGGGAGCAGTCTACGAGCAGTACTTC. Protein sequence: CASSFAGAVYEQYF.

DNA for the CDR3: TGCGCCAGCAGCCAAGATGGACGGGCAGGGTTGTACTTC. It encodes CASSQDGRAGLYF. V and J are TRBV4-1 and TRBJ2-7; weak D call: TRBD1 (5 bases). The length of the CDR3 is 13 residues. Germline loops: CDR1 MGHRA, CDR2 YSYEKL. Trimming took off 0 bases at V and 12 bases at J, with 15 bases between the two ends.

This CDR3 reads CASSPGGTGNTF. CDR3 sequence (DNA): TGTGCCAGCTCACCAGGGGGGACTGGAAACACCTTC. The J gene is TRBJ1-2, the V gene TRBV18, with D possibly TRBD1 on 5 matching bases. Germline V gene sequence: CDR1 KGHSH, CDR2 LQKENI. V was shortened by 2 bases and J by 12 bases, with 13 bases between the two germline ends. CDR3 length: 12 residues.

V and J are TRBV29-1 and TRBJ2-1, with a tentative D call TRBD2 (5 bases). The V gene's germline CDR1 is SQVTM and CDR2 ANQGSEA. The CDR3 sequence is 14 residues long. The V end lost 7 bases, the J end lost 0 bases, and 13 bases lay between the germline ends. The CDR3, as DNA: TGCAGCGATACCGTGGGGAGCTCCTACAATGAGCAGTTCTTC. It specifies CSDTVGSSYNEQFF.

The chain couples TRBV2 to TRBJ1-1; 8 bases are shared with TRBD1. The CDR3 is 14 residues long. CDR1 SNHLY and CDR2 FYNNEI come from the germline V gene. With 6 bases clipped from V and 1 base from J, the junction kept 4 bases outside the gene matches. Written as DNA, the CDR3 is TGTGCCAGCAGGGCCGGGACAGGGAACACTGAAGCTTTCTTT. Its translation: CASRAGTGNTEAFF. Full variable domain (rest looked up from reference TRBV2 and TRBJ1-1): EPEVTQTPSHQVTQMGQEVILRCVPISNHLYFYWYRQILGQKVEFLVSFYNNEISEKSEIFDDQFSVERPDGSNFTLKIRSTKLEDSAMYFCASRAGTGNTEAFFGQGTRLTVV.

The chain joins TRBV7-6 to TRBJ2-7, with D perhaps matching TRBD2 (6 bases). Between the trimmed V and J ends, which lost 2 bases and 1 base, there was a span of 9 bases. Germline CDR1 reads SGHVS; CDR2 reads FNYEAQ. The CDR3 has 14 amino acids. Written as DNA, the CDR3 is TGTGCCAGCAGCTTAAGGGGAGGTTCCTACGAGCAGTACTTC. Protein sequence: CASSLRGGSYEQYF.

The chain links TRBV5-6 to TRBJ2-5, with a tentative D call TRBD2 (6 bases). V lost 5 bases to trimming and J lost 4 bases, with 9 bases between them. Germline assignment: CDR1 SGHDT and CDR2 YYEEEE. CDR3 length: 12 residues. The CDR3 region has the DNA TGTGCCAGCAGTGAGACTAGAGAGACCCAGTACTTC. Translating gives CASSETRETQYF.

The chain links TRBV6-5 to TRBJ1-5; TRBD1 matches at 8 bases. V dropped 7 bases and J dropped 3; count of bases not matched to a gene: 8. Germline values: CDR1 MNHEY, CDR2 SVGAGI. The CDR3 totals 15 residues. DNA of the CDR3: TGTGCCAGCAACCTAGGGGACAGGCACAATCAGCCCCAGCATTTT. Translation gives CASNLGDRHNQPQHF.

This clone was counted only a few times. The genes are TRBV5-1 and TRBJ2-1; 8 bases are shared with TRBD2. CDR3 length: 15 residues. The trim removed 5 bases at V and 2 bases at J, leaving 6 bases unmatched. CDR1 SGHRS and CDR2 YFSETQ come from the germline V gene. The CDR3 spells CASRPTSGAYNEQFF. The CDR3, as DNA: TGCGCCAGCAGACCCACTAGCGGTGCCTACAATGAGCAGTTCTTC.

This chain links TRBV10-3 with TRBJ2-1; 9 bases agree with TRBD2. The CDR3 sequence is 15 residues long. V lost 5 bases to trimming and J lost 7 bases; unmatched junction nucleotides: 9. The germline CDR1 and CDR2 sequences are ENHRY and SYGVKD. The CDR3 loop reads CAISRDSGSYNEQFF. The CDR3 bases are TGTGCCATCAGTCGGGATAGCGGGAGCTATAATGAGCAGTTCTTC.

The gene calls are TRBV18 and TRBJ1-1; 10 bases align to TRBD1. The germline V gene encodes CDR1 KGHSH and CDR2 LQKENI. This CDR3 has 15 residues. With 3 bases clipped from V and 4 bases from J, the junction kept 5 bases outside the gene matches. CDR3 amino acids: CASSPTGGASTEAFF. The CDR3, as DNA: TGTGCCAGCTCACCGACAGGGGGCGCGAGCACTGAAGCTTTCTTT.

This chain joins TRBV30 and TRBJ1-1; 7 bases line up with TRBD1. CDR3 length: 16 amino acids. Germline lookup yields CDR1 GTSNPN and CDR2 SVGIG (reference sequence). J lost 3 bases, V lost 1 base, and 11 bases had no gene match. The CDR3 sequence: CAWSGGSRGRDTEAFF. The CDR3 DNA sequence: TGTGCCTGGAGTGGGGGCTCGAGGGGGCGAGACACTGAAGCTTTCTTT.

The chain joins TRBV13 to TRBJ2-7; 10 bases align to TRBD1. The trim removed 5 bases at V and 7 bases at J, leaving 14 bases unmatched. This CDR3 has 16 amino acids. CDR1 is PRHDT, CDR2 FYEKMQ, per germline (reference sequence). This CDR3 is CASSPSTGGLRIEQYF. For the CDR3, the DNA is TGTGCCAGCAGCCCATCGACAGGGGGCCTCCGTATTGAGCAGTACTTC. Full variable domain (rest looked up from reference TRBV13 and TRBJ2-7): AAGVIQSPRHLIKEKRETATLKCYPIPRHDTVYWYQQGPGQDPQFLISFYEKMQSDKGSIPDRFSAQQFSDYHSELNMSSLELGDSALYFCASSPSTGGLRIEQYFGPGTRLTVT.

The chain couples TRBV7-6 to TRBJ2-3; 10 bases agree with TRBD2. The CDR3 is made up of 17 amino acids. Germline CDR1 reads SGHVS; CDR2 reads FNYEAQ. J gave up 3 bases and V 4 bases, and 10 bases lay outside the gene matches. The CDR3 sequence: CASSSHLAGVGTDTQYF. DNA of the CDR3: TGTGCCAGCAGCTCCCATCTAGCGGGAGTGGGGACAGATACGCAGTATTTT.

The V call is TRBV30, the J call TRBJ2-5, with TRBD2 identical over 13 bases. V lost 8 bases to trimming and J lost 5 bases; unmatched junction nucleotides: 5. The germline gives CDR1 GTSNPN, CDR2 SVGIG (reference sequence). The CDR3 runs 13 residues. The DNA of the CDR3 is TGTGCCCGAACGACTAGCGGGAGGGAGACCCAGTACTTC. Amino acid sequence: CARTTSGRETQYF.

V usage is TRBV4-1 and J usage is TRBJ2-6; possible D gene TRBD2, 7 bases. Trimming pared 2 bases from V and 1 base from J, leaving 15 bases between. Germline loops: CDR1 MGHRA, CDR2 YSYEKL. This CDR3 comprises 18 residues. The CDR3 region has the DNA TGCGCCAGCAGCCAAAGTAGAAGCGGGACATCTGGGGCCAACGTCCTGACTTTC. Amino acid sequence: CASSQSRSGTSGANVLTF.

The chain uses TRBV6-6 and TRBJ1-5, with unresolved D. This CDR3 contains 15 residues. With 6 bases removed from V and 0 bases from J, the gap between germline ends came to 12 bases. Germline values: CDR1 MNHNY, CDR2 SVGAGI (reference sequence). This CDR3 is CASSPDMYSNQPQHF. DNA for the CDR3: TGTGCCAGCAGCCCAGACATGTATAGCAATCAGCCCCAGCATTTT.